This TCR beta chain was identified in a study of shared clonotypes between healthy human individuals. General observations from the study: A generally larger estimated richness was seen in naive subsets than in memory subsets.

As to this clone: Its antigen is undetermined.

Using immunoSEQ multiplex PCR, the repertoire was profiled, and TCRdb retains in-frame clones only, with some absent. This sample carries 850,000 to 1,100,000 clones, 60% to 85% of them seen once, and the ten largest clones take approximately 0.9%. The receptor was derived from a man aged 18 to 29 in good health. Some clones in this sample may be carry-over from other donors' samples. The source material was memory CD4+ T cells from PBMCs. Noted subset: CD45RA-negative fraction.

The DNA of the CDR3 is TGTGCCAGCACCCCTGGAGGGTACTACAATGAGCAGTTCTTC. Protein sequence: CASTPGGYYNEQFF. The chain combines TRBV28 with TRBJ2-1, with D possibly being TRBD2 (6 bases). Germline loops: CDR1 MDHEN, CDR2 SYDVKM. The CDR3 has 14 residues. The V gene lost 7 bases and the J gene lost 3 bases, with 13 bases spanning the gap.